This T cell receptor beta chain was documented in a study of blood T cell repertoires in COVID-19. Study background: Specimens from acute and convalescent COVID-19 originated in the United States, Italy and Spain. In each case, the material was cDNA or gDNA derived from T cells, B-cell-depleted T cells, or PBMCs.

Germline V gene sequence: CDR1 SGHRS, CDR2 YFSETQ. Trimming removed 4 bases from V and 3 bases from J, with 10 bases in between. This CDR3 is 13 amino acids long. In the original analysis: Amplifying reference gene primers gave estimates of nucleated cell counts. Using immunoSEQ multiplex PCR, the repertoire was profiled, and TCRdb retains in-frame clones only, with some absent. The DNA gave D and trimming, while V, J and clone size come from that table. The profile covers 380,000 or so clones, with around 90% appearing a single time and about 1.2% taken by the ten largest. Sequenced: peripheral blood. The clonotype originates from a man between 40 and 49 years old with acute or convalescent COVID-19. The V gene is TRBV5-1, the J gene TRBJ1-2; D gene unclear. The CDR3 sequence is CASSSSRDYGYTF. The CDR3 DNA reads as TGCGCCAGCAGCAGTAGTCGGGACTATGGCTACACCTTC.